What follows are 15 T cell receptor beta chains derived from one specimen sequenced in a study of blood T cell repertoires in COVID-19. Assay: immunoSEQ multiplex PCR; the TCRdb copy retains only in-frame clones and omits some. The sample records around 170,000 clones, roughly nine tenths being singletons. The sample was peripheral blood. The receptors come from a man in his sixties with acute or convalescent COVID-19.

The chain carries TRBV5-1 and TRBJ2-2; tentatively, D is TRBD1 (6 bases). Germline V gives CDR1 SGHRS, CDR2 YFSETQ. The CDR3 is 13 amino acids. The V end was cut by 1 base, the J end by 5 bases, with 6 bases between. Written as DNA, the CDR3 is TGCGCCAGCAGCTTGACAGGGACCGGGGAGCTGTTTTTT. Translating gives CASSLTGTGELFF.

The chain uses TRBV24-1 and TRBJ2-4, with D possibly being TRBD2 (6 bases). Germline CDR1 is KGHDR and CDR2 is SFDVKD. V was clipped by 4 bases and J by 8 bases, with 17 bases between them. CDR3 length equals 15 residues. The chain's CDR3 is CATSDPTEGGDIQYF. DNA for the CDR3: TGTGCCACCAGTGACCCGACCGAGGGCGGGGACATTCAGTACTTC.

The CDR3 DNA sequence: TGTGCCTCCTCGACAAGGGGAAGCAATCAGCCCCAGCATTTT. This sequence encodes CASSTRGSNQPQHF. The V gene is TRBV30, the J gene TRBJ1-5, with D tentatively TRBD1 (5 bases). The CDR3 extends over 14 amino acids. The ends were cut back, 7 bases at V and 1 base at J, with 14 bases in the middle. Germline V lookup: CDR1 GTSNPN, CDR2 SVGIG (reference sequence).

The chain links TRBV27 to TRBJ1-3; maybe TRBD1 (5 bases). This CDR3 is 18 amino acids long. Germline CDR1 is MNHEY and CDR2 is SMNVEV (reference sequence). V was clipped by 6 bases and J by 1 base, with 22 bases between them. CDR3 in DNA: TGTGCCAGCAGCCCATACCAAACTGGCCGGACATCTGGAAACACCATATATTTT. This sequence encodes CASSPYQTGRTSGNTIYF.

The CDR3 nucleotides read TGTGCCAGCAGCCAAAAGCGTGATCAGTGGGCAGATACGCAGTATTTT. Its translation: CASSQKRDQWADTQYF. The chain carries TRBV7-3 and TRBJ2-3, with unresolved D. Germline CDR1 and CDR2: SGHTA and FQGTGA. Trimming pared 5 bases from V and 4 bases from J, leaving 19 bases between. The CDR3 runs 16 residues.

This chain joins TRBV6-5 and TRBJ2-7, with D perhaps TRBD1 (5 bases). V was cut by 5 bases and J by 2 bases, with 16 bases left in between. The CDR3 runs to 15 residues. Germline assignment: CDR1 MNHEY and CDR2 SVGAGI. CDR3 loop: CASSPRGGTPYEQYF. The CDR3 nucleotides are TGTGCCAGCAGTCCAAGGGGCGGAACACCCTACGAGCAGTACTTC.

The CDR3 coding sequence is TGTGCCAGTAGTACCGGGACAGGGGTTCGGCAGCCCCAGCATTTT. Amino acids: CASSTGTGVRQPQHF. V gene TRBV19 combines with J gene TRBJ1-5; 10 bases fit TRBD1. The CDR3 is 15 amino acids. V lost 4 bases and J lost 7; bases outside the gene matches: 7. CDR1 and CDR2 (germline): LNHDA, SQIVND (reference sequence).

The chain has TRBV7-9 and TRBJ1-2; tentative D call: TRBD1 (6 bases). V dropped 0 bases and J dropped 8 bases, with 13 bases sitting between them. There are 14 residues in the CDR3. The germline V gene encodes CDR1 SEHNR and CDR2 FQNEAQ (reference sequence). CDR3 coding DNA: TGTGCCAGCAGCTTAGCCAACAGGGAAACCGGCTACACCTTC. Translation: CASSLANRETGYTF.

The chain uses TRBV6-2 or TRBV6-3 and TRBJ2-1; 7 bases align to TRBD1. This CDR3 region has 16 residues. CDR1 is MNHEY and CDR2 is SVGEGT in the germline V gene. Trimming at V came to 5 bases and at J to 4 bases, leaving 11 bases not matched to a gene. The CDR3 DNA reads TGTGCCAGCAGTCGGGACAGTTGGGGGCCGTACAATGAGCAGTTCTTC. This gives the protein CASSRDSWGPYNEQFF.

This clone was recorded only once. The genes are TRBV10-3 and TRBJ2-7, with D possibly being TRBD2 (6 bases). CDR3 length equals 14 residues. Deletions cut 4 bases from V and 1 base from J, with 11 bases between. Germline assignment: CDR1 ENHRY and CDR2 SYGVKD. The CDR3 sequence: CAISAGTDSYEQYF. CDR3 sequence (DNA): TGTGCCATCAGTGCCGGGACTGATTCCTACGAGCAGTACTTC.

The V and J genes are TRBV24-1 and TRBJ2-1, with TRBD2 matching over 15 bases. This CDR3 is 16 amino acids long. Germline-derived CDR1 and CDR2 are KGHDR and SFDVKD. J was trimmed by 9 bases and V by 10 bases; bases with no gene match: 12. DNA for the CDR3: TGTGCCACTTCATCCCCCGGACTAGCGGGGGGGGGTGAGCAGTTCTTC. Protein sequence: CATSSPGLAGGGEQFF.

The genes are TRBV29-1 and TRBJ2-7; TRBD2 agrees at 10 bases. Germline V gene lookup returns CDR1 SQVTM and CDR2 ANQGSEA. The CDR3 runs to 14 residues. V dropped 5 bases and J dropped 3; count of bases not matched to a gene: 7. CDR3 nucleotide sequence: TGCAGCGTTCGGGGACTAGCGAACAACTACGAGCAGTACTTC. Translating it yields CSVRGLANNYEQYF.

This clone was counted once. V gene TRBV28 combines with J gene TRBJ1-2; D gene unclear. V lost 6 bases and J lost 3, with 8 bases in between. CDR3 length equals 12 residues. CDR1 MDHEN and CDR2 SYDVKM come from the germline V gene. Written as DNA, the CDR3 is TGTGCCAGCAGCTCGTCAGACTATGGCTACACCTTC. Its translation is CASSSSDYGYTF.

The count of this clone is one. The CDR3 sequence is CASSLQRVLEAFF. DNA for the CDR3: TGTGCCAGCAGCCTTCAGAGGGTTCTTGAGGCTTTCTTT. The chain combines TRBV12-3 or TRBV12-4 with TRBJ1-1; D remains ambiguous. The CDR3 runs 13 residues. The V and J ends lost 6 bases and 11 bases respectively, with 19 bases between them.

The chain employs TRBV14 and TRBJ2-3; 9 nucleotides align to TRBD2. This CDR3 contains 15 residues. The trim removed 5 bases at V and 6 bases at J, leaving 9 bases unmatched. Per the germline V gene, CDR1 is SGHDN and CDR2 is FVKESK. CDR3 region: CASSLLELAGDTQYF. In DNA form, the CDR3 reads TGTGCCAGCAGCTTGTTGGAACTAGCGGGCGATACGCAGTATTTT.